This T cell receptor beta chain was sequenced in a study of blood T cell repertoires in COVID-19. As for the study in general: Both acute and convalescent COVID-19 samples were obtained from the United States, Italy and Spain. From T cells, B-cell-depleted T cells, or PBMCs came the material, which was cDNA or gDNA.

Participants were aged about 18 to 95 years, lived in roughly 23 US areas, and enrolled virtually. Repertoires were generated with immunoSEQ multiplex PCR, while TCRdb's copy carries only in-frame clones and drops some. The sample lists some 150,000 clones, approximately 83% seen once, with 9.2% in the top ten. V gave up 4 bases and J gave up 9 bases; unmatched junction bases: 20. The CDR3 consists of 17 residues. Germline assignment: CDR1 MNHNS and CDR2 SASEGT. The receptor's source is a man aged 50-60 years who had recovered from COVID-19. The specimen was PBMCs or T cells enriched from blood (not recorded which). The chain joins TRBV6-1 to TRBJ1-1; 7 bases are shared with TRBD1. Here the CDR3 DNA reads TGTGCCAGCAGTGGACGACAGGGACCACCTACGGAAAAAAAAGCTTTCTTT. Residues: CASSGRQGPPTEKKAFF.